This T cell receptor (beta chain) was sequenced for a study of metastatic and nonmetastatic thyroid tumors. Treatment of any kind had been given to no patient before thyroid surgery. Points from the study as a whole: For both blood and tumor, malignant thyroid tumors reportedly showed significantly higher TCR beta diversity than benign nodules did.

The V gene lost 5 bases and the J gene lost 0 bases, with 14 bases spanning the gap. This CDR3 contains 14 residues. The germline V gene encodes CDR1 DFQATT and CDR2 SNEGSKA (reference sequence). Via MiXCR, TCRdb re-called the PCR reads. This sample carries about 26,000 clones, around a quarter of them seen once, and the ten largest clones take 6%. As regards this clone: Its antigen is still unknown.

The sample was blood. The TCR sequence derives from a female donor with papillary thyroid cancer or a benign thyroid nodule (not recorded which). Some clones in this sample may be carry-over from other donors' samples. The gene calls are TRBV20-1 and TRBJ2-7, with D tentatively TRBD2 (5 bases). CDR3 sequence: CSAPRTGSSYEQYF. In DNA form, the CDR3 reads TGCAGTGCTCCTCGGACGGGGAGCTCCTACGAGCAGTACTTC.